A single sample gave rise to the 5 T cell receptor beta chains below, sequenced in a study of CD8+CD57+ T cells in acquired aplastic anemia. Genomic DNA constituted the template upon which TCR beta VDJ and CDR3 profiling was performed. TCRdb reprocessed the reads via MiXCR and lists one record per CDR3 protein. The sample has just over 450,000 distinct CDR3 sequences, around 32% seen once. Flow cytometry had shown expanded CD8+CD57+ cells in the patients chosen for sequencing. The material sequenced was sorted CD4+, CD8+, or CD8+CD57+ T cells (not recorded which) from PBMCs. The receptor set was obtained from a human donor with aplastic anemia.

The J gene is TRBJ2-1, the V gene TRBV4-1; TRBD2 agrees at 8 bases. Germline V gene data show CDR1 as MGHRA and CDR2 as YSYEKL. This CDR3 region has 17 residues. V shed 0 bases and J 9 bases; nucleotides not matched to a gene: 13. CDR3 sequence (DNA): TGCGCCAGCAGCCAAGATCCTCCTAGCGGGCGACAAAGTGAGCAGTTCTTC. Protein sequence: CASSQDPPSGRQSEQFF.

The chain is built from TRBV4-2 and TRBJ2-2; D call uncertain. This CDR3 spans 16 amino acids. V lost 4 bases, J lost 2 bases, and 14 bases lay in between. The germline V gene encodes CDR1 LGHNA and CDR2 YNFKEQ. DNA for the CDR3: TGTGCCAGCAGCCCCTGGCAGCGCATAAACACCGGGGAGCTGTTTTTT. Amino acid sequence: CASSPWQRINTGELFF.

The table lists this clonotype with a count of one. The J gene is TRBJ2-1, the V gene TRBV28, with D maybe TRBD2 (5 bases). The V end was cut by 6 bases, the J end by 1 base, with 10 bases between. This CDR3 contains 14 residues. Germline CDR1 and CDR2: MDHEN and SYDVKM. The DNA of the CDR3 is TGTGCCAGCAGAACTAGTCGTTCCTACAATGAGCAGTTCTTC. This gives the protein CASRTSRSYNEQFF.

Many counts were recorded for this clonotype. The chain couples TRBV7-2 to TRBJ1-2; D unresolved. Between the trimmed V and J ends, which lost 2 bases and 3 bases, there was a span of 7 bases. The CDR3 extends over 13 amino acids. Germline-derived CDR1 and CDR2 are SGHTA and FQGNSA. Written as DNA, the CDR3 is TGTGCCAGCAGCTTAAGGCAGGACTATGGCTACACCTTC. Translating gives CASSLRQDYGYTF.

The chain recombines TRBV5-1 with TRBJ2-3, with 12 bases matching TRBD2. This CDR3 has 17 residues. The germline CDR1 and CDR2 sequences are SGHRS and YFSETQ. V gave up 0 bases and J gave up 5 bases; unmatched junction bases: 7. As DNA, the CDR3 is TGCGCCAGCAGCTTGGACGCGACTAGCGGGGGATTAGATACGCAGTATTTT. As protein: CASSLDATSGGLDTQYF.